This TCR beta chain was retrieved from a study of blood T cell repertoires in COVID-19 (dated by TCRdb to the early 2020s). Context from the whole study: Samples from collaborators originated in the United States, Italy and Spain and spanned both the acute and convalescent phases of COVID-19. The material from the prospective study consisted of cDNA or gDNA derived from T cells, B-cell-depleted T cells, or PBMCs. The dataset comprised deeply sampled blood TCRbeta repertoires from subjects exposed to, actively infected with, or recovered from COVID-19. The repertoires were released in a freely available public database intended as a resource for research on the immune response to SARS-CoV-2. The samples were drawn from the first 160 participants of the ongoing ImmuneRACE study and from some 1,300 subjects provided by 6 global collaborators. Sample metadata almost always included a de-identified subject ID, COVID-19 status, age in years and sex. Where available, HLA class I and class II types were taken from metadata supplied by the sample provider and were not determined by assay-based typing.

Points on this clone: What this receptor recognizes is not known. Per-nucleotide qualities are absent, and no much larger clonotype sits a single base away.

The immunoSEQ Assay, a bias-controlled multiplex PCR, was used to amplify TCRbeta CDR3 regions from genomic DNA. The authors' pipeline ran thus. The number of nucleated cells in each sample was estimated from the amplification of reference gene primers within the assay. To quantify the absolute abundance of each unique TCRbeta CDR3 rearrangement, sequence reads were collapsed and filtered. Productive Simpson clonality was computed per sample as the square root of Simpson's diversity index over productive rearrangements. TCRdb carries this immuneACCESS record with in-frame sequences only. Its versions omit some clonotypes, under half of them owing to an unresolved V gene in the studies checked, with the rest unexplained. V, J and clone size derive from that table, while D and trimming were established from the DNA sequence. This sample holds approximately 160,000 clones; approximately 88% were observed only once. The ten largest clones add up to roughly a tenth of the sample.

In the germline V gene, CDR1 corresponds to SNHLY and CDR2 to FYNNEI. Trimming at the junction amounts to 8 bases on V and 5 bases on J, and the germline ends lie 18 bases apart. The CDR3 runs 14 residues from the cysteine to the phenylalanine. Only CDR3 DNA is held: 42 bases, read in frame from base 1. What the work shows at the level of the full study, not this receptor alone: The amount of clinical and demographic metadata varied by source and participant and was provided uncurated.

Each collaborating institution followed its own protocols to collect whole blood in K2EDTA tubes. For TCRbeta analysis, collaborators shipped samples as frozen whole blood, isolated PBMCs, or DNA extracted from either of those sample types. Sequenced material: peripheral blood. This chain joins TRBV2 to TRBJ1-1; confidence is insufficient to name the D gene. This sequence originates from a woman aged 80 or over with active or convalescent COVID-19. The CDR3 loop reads CASLQKGRGTEAFF. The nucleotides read TGTGCCAGCCTCCAGAAAGGTAGAGGAACTGAAGCTTTCTTT.